Listed here are 28 T cell receptor beta chains from one sample, sequenced in a study of T cells in Graves' hyperthyroidism and ophthalmopathy. RNA transcripts gave rise to amplified TCR beta CDR3 regions. In the first-round RT-PCR of the TCR CDR3, the HTBI primer set was used. TCRdb re-called the multiplex PCR reads with MiXCR, one entry per CDR3 protein. The repertoire holds about 110,000 distinct CDR3 sequences, with about a sixth as singletons. The sequenced sample consisted of blood. The source of these receptors is a woman aged 50 to 60 with Graves' hyperthyroidism.

This clonotype was recorded many times. J is TRBJ1-5 and V is TRBV20-1, with 10 bases identical to TRBD1. This CDR3 contains 16 residues. The J segment lost 2 bases and the V segment lost 6 bases, leaving 10 bases of the junction unmatched. CDR1 and CDR2 from the germline V gene are DFQATT and SNEGSKA (reference sequence). CDR3 coding DNA: TGCAGTGCCTTACGGACAGGGGGTCTCGGCAATCAGCCCCAGCATTTT. Amino acids: CSALRTGGLGNQPQHF.

Ten or more counts support this clonotype. V and J are TRBV6-1 and TRBJ2-3; no definite D call. Trimming left V 7 bases short and J 5 bases short, with 4 bases between. CDR1 and CDR2 (germline): MNHNS, SASEGT. The CDR3 totals 10 residues. The CDR3 DNA reads TGTGCCAGCATAGGAGATACGCAGTATTTT. It translates to CASIGDTQYF.

J is TRBJ2-3 and V is TRBV20-1; 16 bases align to TRBD2. V lost 6 bases, J lost 3 bases, and 15 bases stayed unmatched. CDR1 is DFQATT, CDR2 SNEGSKA, per germline (reference sequence). The CDR3 covers 19 residues. The CDR3 region has the DNA TGCAGTGCCCCCGGGACCGGGACTAGCGGGAGGGCAGGAACAGATACGCAGTATTTT. Protein: CSAPGTGTSGRAGTDTQYF.

In its sample, this clonotype was seen many times. The CDR3 coding sequence is TGTGCCAGCAGCCCACCGCCGGGACACTACAATGAGCAGTTCTTC. It yields the protein CASSPPPGHYNEQFF. The rearrangement uses TRBV11-2 and TRBJ2-1; D is possibly TRBD1 (6 bases). The V end lost 5 bases, the J end lost 3 bases, and 14 bases lay between the germline ends. The V gene's germline CDR1 is SGHAT and CDR2 FQNNGV. This CDR3 has 15 residues.

This clonotype was counted ten times or more. The chain links TRBV5-6 to TRBJ2-7, with unresolved D. CDR3 length: 14 residues. Germline-derived CDR1 and CDR2 are SGHDT and YYEEEE. V dropped 0 bases and J dropped 6 bases, with 13 bases sitting between them. DNA of the CDR3: TGTGCCAGCAGCTTGGCTCGGGTCCTCCCCGAGCAGTACGTC. As protein: CASSLARVLPEQYV.

This clonotype was detected many times. The chain joins TRBV29-1 to TRBJ2-1; 9 nucleotides align to TRBD2. After removal of 2 bases from V and 4 bases from J, the junction contained 3 bases not matched to a gene. The CDR3 totals 14 residues. Germline CDR1 SQVTM, CDR2 ANQGSEA. The CDR3 sequence is CSVELSGGYNEQFF. CDR3 nucleotides: TGCAGCGTTGAACTTAGCGGGGGTTACAATGAGCAGTTCTTC.

The chain links TRBV5-1 to TRBJ1-1; D possibly corresponds to TRBD1 (5 bases). The CDR3 consists of 14 residues. V lost 7 bases and J 6 bases, leaving 19 bases between the germline ends. Per germline, CDR1 SGHRS and CDR2 YFSETQ. CDR3 sequence: CASSGQVNVAEAFF. In DNA, the CDR3 is TGCGCCAGCTCAGGGCAGGTGAACGTCGCTGAAGCTTTCTTT.

This clonotype was counted many times. The J gene is TRBJ2-1, the V gene TRBV4-2; 16 bases agree with TRBD2. Unmatched junction bases numbered 10, after V lost 1 base and J lost 10 bases. The V gene's germline CDR1 is LGHNA and CDR2 YNFKEQ. This CDR3 region has 18 residues. The CDR3 loop reads CASSQGPSGGLAGGEQFF. The CDR3 DNA sequence: TGTGCCAGCAGCCAAGGGCCCTCGGGGGGACTAGCGGGAGGGGAGCAGTTCTTC.

The table lists this clonotype with many counts. The rearrangement joins TRBV4-2 to TRBJ2-1; 9 nucleotides align to TRBD1. Germline V lookup: CDR1 LGHNA, CDR2 YNFKEQ. J lost 3 bases, V lost 0 bases, and 6 bases had no gene match. The CDR3 sequence is 17 residues long. CDR3 in amino acids: CASSQDLRDRVYNEQFF. The CDR3 bases are TGTGCCAGCAGCCAAGATCTGAGGGACAGGGTCTACAATGAGCAGTTCTTC.

This clonotype was seen at least ten times. The chain joins TRBV7-8 to TRBJ1-1; no reliable D call. Between the trimmed V and J ends, which lost 5 bases and 3 bases, there was a span of 7 bases. This CDR3 contains 12 residues. Germline V gives CDR1 SGHVS, CDR2 FQNEAQ. CDR3: CASSSYHTEAFF. DNA of the CDR3: TGTGCCAGCAGCAGCTACCACACTGAAGCTTTCTTT.

The CDR3 DNA is TGTGCCTGGAGCTTGGGCGGTTCCTACGAGCAGTACTTC. Encoded protein: CAWSLGGSYEQYF. The chain has TRBV30 and TRBJ2-7, with D unclear. CDR3 length equals 13 residues. Between the trimmed V and J ends, which lost 3 bases and 1 base, there was a span of 10 bases. Germline values: CDR1 GTSNPN, CDR2 SVGIG (reference sequence).

Many counts were recorded for this clonotype. The chain is built from TRBV12-3 or TRBV12-4 and TRBJ2-7, with 7 bases identical to TRBD1. The CDR3 covers 14 residues. J gave up 0 bases and V 6 bases, and 5 bases lay outside the gene matches. Here the CDR3 DNA reads TGTGCCAGCAGACCAGGGACAGCCTCCTACGAGCAGTACTTC. Translation: CASRPGTASYEQYF.

This clonotype was observed many times. The J gene is TRBJ2-2, the V gene TRBV28, with 9 positions matching TRBD1. Looked up from germline, CDR1 is MDHEN and CDR2 is SYDVKM. The J segment lost 5 bases and the V segment lost 3 bases, leaving 10 bases of the junction unmatched. This CDR3 is 17 amino acids long. CDR3 in amino acids: CASSFGLGTGWTGELFF. For the CDR3, the DNA is TGTGCCAGCAGTTTCGGGCTAGGGACAGGGTGGACCGGGGAGCTGTTTTTT.

This rearrangement joins TRBV11-1 to TRBJ2-5; 8 bases fit TRBD1. V shed 5 bases, J shed 5 bases, and the junction held 13 bases outside the gene matches. Germline V gene data show CDR1 as SGHAT and CDR2 as FQDESV (reference sequence). The CDR3 runs to 16 residues. As DNA, the CDR3 is TGTGCCAGCAGCAGCGGACAGGGTTTTCCGTTGGAGACCCAGTACTTC. It codes for CASSSGQGFPLETQYF. Full variable domain (rest looked up from reference TRBV11-1 and TRBJ2-5): EAEVAQSPRYKITEKSQAVAFWCDPISGHATLYWYRQILGQGPELLVQFQDESVVDDSQLPKDRFSAERLKGVDSTLKIQPAELGDSAMYLCASSSGQGFPLETQYFGPGTRLLVL.

In regard to this clonotype: A read error may produce the germline difference seen at one junction end. The chain couples TRBV12-3 or TRBV12-4 to TRBJ1-1; D possibly corresponds to TRBD1 (5 bases). CDR3 size: 12 residues. Written as DNA, the CDR3 is TGCGCCAGCAGTCAAGGGGTCACTGAAGCTTTCTTT. Translating gives CASSQGVTEAFF.

In this sample, this clonotype turned up many times. This chain uses TRBV7-6 with TRBJ2-1; the D gene is possibly TRBD1 (6 bases). The CDR3 loop spans 16 amino acids. Looked up from germline, CDR1 is SGHVS and CDR2 is FNYEAQ. V lost 1 base, J lost 8 bases, and 18 bases lay in between. CDR3 amino acids: CASSLEPGTGRDEQFF. For the CDR3, the DNA is TGTGCCAGCAGCTTAGAACCAGGTACAGGGCGGGATGAGCAGTTCTTC.

This clonotype was recorded at least ten times. The V and J genes are TRBV20-1 and TRBJ2-1; the match to TRBD2 covers 13 bases. The junction had 3 bases not matched to a gene; V was cut back by 5 bases and J by 2 bases. Germline lookup yields CDR1 DFQATT and CDR2 SNEGSKA (reference sequence). CDR3 size: 15 residues. CDR3 residues: CSAPGLAGAYNEQFF. The CDR3 DNA sequence: TGCAGTGCTCCTGGACTAGCGGGAGCCTACAATGAGCAGTTCTTC.

This clonotype was seen many times. The chain carries TRBV10-3 and TRBJ2-1, with D perhaps TRBD1 or TRBD2 (6 bases each). V shed 4 bases and J shed 8 bases, with 18 bases lying between them. CDR3 length: 15 residues. Germline V gene lookup returns CDR1 ENHRY and CDR2 SYGVKD. The CDR3 DNA reads TGTGCCATCAGTGCCTCTAGCGTGACAGGCCATGAGCAGTTCTTC. This sequence encodes CAISASSVTGHEQFF.

The table lists this clonotype with many counts. J is TRBJ2-3 and V is TRBV2; D is tentatively TRBD1 or TRBD2 (5 bases each). Germline V gene lookup returns CDR1 SNHLY and CDR2 FYNNEI. V was shortened by 2 bases and J by 2 bases, with 14 bases between the two germline ends. The CDR3 is made up of 16 amino acids. CDR3 amino acids: CASSEWVRGNTDTQYF. The CDR3 DNA reads as TGTGCCAGCAGTGAATGGGTGAGGGGAAACACAGATACGCAGTATTTT.

The V and J genes are TRBV7-3 and TRBJ2-1; TRBD2 aligns across 8 bases. Germline V gives CDR1 SGHTA, CDR2 FQGTGA. This CDR3 has 17 amino acids. V lost 0 bases to trimming and J lost 5 bases; unmatched junction nucleotides: 9. CDR3 protein: CASSLTSPGGGNNEQFF. In DNA form, the CDR3 reads TGTGCCAGCAGCTTAACCTCACCGGGAGGGGGTAACAATGAGCAGTTCTTC.

This clonotype has ten or more counts. This rearrangement joins TRBV12-3 or TRBV12-4 to TRBJ2-5; D remains unclear. The ends were cut back, 3 bases at V and 5 bases at J, with 7 bases in the middle. CDR3 size: 12 residues. CDR3 DNA sequence: TGTGCCAGCAGTTTCGTTAGGGAGACCCAGTACTTC. Its protein product is CASSFVRETQYF.

This clonotype was seen repeatedly, ten times or more. The rearrangement joins TRBV4-2 to TRBJ2-5; D is undetermined. The ends were cut back, 0 bases at V and 2 bases at J, with 10 bases in the middle. Per the germline V gene, CDR1 is LGHNA and CDR2 is YNFKEQ. The CDR3 runs to 15 residues. The CDR3 nucleotides are TGTGCCAGCAGCCAAGAGGTTCGGAGTCAAGAGACCCAGTACTTC. This translates into CASSQEVRSQETQYF.

Judged by abundance, this clonotype is medium-sized. The chain links TRBV2 to TRBJ2-5; D unresolved. With 7 bases removed from V and 1 base from J, the gap between germline ends came to 13 bases. CDR3 length equals 14 residues. Germline CDR1 SNHLY, CDR2 FYNNEI. The CDR3 is CASTGVYAQETQYF. DNA of the CDR3: TGTGCCAGCACTGGGGTCTACGCCCAAGAGACCCAGTACTTC. Looking up the rest from reference TRBV2 and TRBJ2-5 gives the full variable domain: EPEVTQTPSHQVTQMGQEVILRCVPISNHLYFYWYRQILGQKVEFLVSFYNNEISEKSEIFDDQFSVERPDGSNFTLKIRSTKLEDSAMYFCASTGVYAQETQYFGPGTRLLVL.

This clonotype was counted many times. The V call is TRBV6-2 or TRBV6-3, the J call TRBJ2-2; no firm D call. This CDR3 has 12 amino acids. From germline, CDR1 is MNHEY and CDR2 SVGEGT. V lost 6 bases, J lost 3 bases, and 5 bases lay in between. The CDR3 bases are TGTGCCAGCAGCCCCTACACCGGGGAGCTGTTTTTT. It translates to CASSPYTGELFF.

This clonotype came up many times. The chain uses TRBV7-9 and TRBJ1-2, with a weak D call TRBD1 (6 bases). The CDR3 extends over 15 amino acids. V dropped 4 bases and J dropped 8 bases, with 20 bases sitting between them. CDR1 is SEHNR, CDR2 FQNEAQ, per germline (reference sequence). CDR3 region: CASSSRTVNQRGYTF. The CDR3 region has the DNA TGTGCCAGCAGCTCTCGGACAGTCAATCAGAGGGGCTACACCTTC.

This clonotype was seen many times. The V call is TRBV28, the J call TRBJ1-5; D may be TRBD1 (5 bases). Germline lookup yields CDR1 MDHEN and CDR2 SYDVKM. Trimming pared 5 bases from V and 2 bases from J, leaving 10 bases between. This CDR3 comprises 14 residues. CDR3 in amino acids: CASSGQTGNQPQHF. DNA for the CDR3: TGTGCCAGCAGTGGACAAACCGGCAATCAGCCCCAGCATTTT. Using reference TRBV28 and TRBJ1-5 for the parts outside the CDR3, the full variable domain is DVKVTQSSRYLVKRTGEKVFLECVQDMDHENMFWYRQDPGLGLRLIYFSYDVKMKEKGDIPEGYSVSREKKERFSLILESASTNQTSMYLCASSGQTGNQPQHFGDGTRLSIL.

This clonotype was recorded many times. The V and J genes are TRBV2 and TRBJ2-1, with D perhaps being TRBD1 or TRBD2 (5 bases each). CDR3 length: 13 amino acids. CDR1 SNHLY and CDR2 FYNNEI come from the germline V gene. Trimming took off 4 bases at V and 15 bases at J, with 19 bases between the two ends. The CDR3 here is CASSGSLAVQGFF. The CDR3 nucleotides are TGTGCCAGCAGTGGAAGCCTAGCAGTCCAGGGGTTCTTC.

Many counts were recorded for this clonotype. The CDR3 bases are TGCAGTGCTAGAACTAGCGGGAGGGGGTATACCGGGGAGCTGTTTTTT. Its translation is CSARTSGRGYTGELFF. V gene TRBV20-1 combines with J gene TRBJ2-2, with 13 bases aligning to TRBD2. The CDR3 is made up of 16 amino acids. CDR1 is DFQATT and CDR2 is SNEGSKA in the germline V gene (reference sequence). The V gene end was trimmed by 2 bases and the J gene end by 5 bases; junction bases not matched to a gene: 5.